A selection of T cell receptor beta chains follows, all from one sample in a study of cytomegalovirus exposure and HLA in healthy donors. Generated by immunoSEQ multiplex PCR, the TCRdb table keeps only in-frame clones and is missing some. The sample holds 65,000 to 95,000 clones, over 70% seen once. Sequenced sample: PBMCs. The origin of the receptors is a man aged 70-80 years in good health and CMV-seronegative. Each CDR3 is given with its conserved first and last residue. Fields, in order: CDR3 protein, CDR3 DNA, D gene, clone size, J gene, V gene. A D gene is named only where the DNA matches it firmly. Some rows have no size entry. The others give once, few or many, or a class for an expanded clone.

cdr3_aa: CASTKDILHGYTF; cdr3_nt: TGTGCCAGCACCAAGGACATTCTTCATGGCTACACCTTC; d_call: -; clone_size: -; j_call: TRBJ1-2; v_call: TRBV6-6
cdr3_aa: CASPRDRGVRGTGELFF; cdr3_nt: TGTGCCAGCCCTCGGGACAGGGGAGTTCGTGGCACCGGGGAGCTGTTTTTT; d_call: TRBD1; clone_size: few; j_call: TRBJ2-2; v_call: TRBV11-2
cdr3_aa: CASSAREGVEKLFF; cdr3_nt: TGTGCCAGCAGCGCCCGGGAAGGAGTAGAAAAACTGTTTTTT; d_call: -; clone_size: -; j_call: TRBJ1-4; v_call: TRBV11-2
cdr3_aa: CASSLGGLYNEQFF; cdr3_nt: TGTGCCAGCTCACTGGGCGGGTTGTACAATGAGCAGTTCTTC; d_call: -; clone_size: -; j_call: TRBJ2-1; v_call: TRBV18
cdr3_aa: CASSLIGLSSGANVLTF; cdr3_nt: TGTGCCAGCAGCTTAATAGGACTTAGCTCTGGGGCCAACGTCCTGACTTTC; d_call: -; clone_size: -; j_call: TRBJ2-6; v_call: TRBV11-2
cdr3_aa: CASRKQIGLSGTGELFF; cdr3_nt: TGCGCCAGCAGAAAACAGATTGGACTATCAGGCACCGGGGAGCTGTTTTTT; d_call: -; clone_size: -; j_call: TRBJ2-2; v_call: TRBV5-1
cdr3_aa: CASSDPGQGNQPQHF; cdr3_nt: TGTGCCAGCAGTGATCCGGGACAGGGAAATCAGCCCCAGCATTTT; d_call: TRBD1; clone_size: -; j_call: TRBJ1-5; v_call: TRBV6-6
cdr3_aa: CSGAPHSGGSTDTQYF; cdr3_nt: TGTTCCGGCGCCCCTCATAGCGGGGGAAGCACAGATACGCAGTATTTT; d_call: TRBD2; clone_size: once; j_call: TRBJ2-3; v_call: TRBV7-9
cdr3_aa: CASSLALAGDTDTQYF; cdr3_nt: TGTGCCAGCAGCTTAGCCCTAGCGGGGGACACAGATACGCAGTATTTT; d_call: TRBD2; clone_size: few; j_call: TRBJ2-3; v_call: TRBV7-6
cdr3_aa: CASSDLQDFSYEQYF; cdr3_nt: TGTGCCAGCAGTGACCTCCAGGATTTCTCCTACGAGCAGTACTTC; d_call: -; clone_size: -; j_call: TRBJ2-7; v_call: TRBV2
cdr3_aa: CASSETTTWQGAGEQYF; cdr3_nt: TGTGCCAGCAGTGAAACGACTACCTGGCAGGGCGCGGGGGAGCAGTACTTC; d_call: -; clone_size: -; j_call: TRBJ2-7; v_call: TRBV2
cdr3_aa: CASSLSMGPGQEELFF; cdr3_nt: TGTGCCAGCAGCTTATCAATGGGTCCAGGGCAGGAGGAGCTGTTTTTT; d_call: -; clone_size: -; j_call: TRBJ2-2; v_call: TRBV5-8
cdr3_aa: CSASAGGRETQYF; cdr3_nt: TGCAGCGCGTCAGCGGGGGGCAGGGAGACCCAGTACTTC; d_call: TRBD2; clone_size: -; j_call: TRBJ2-5; v_call: TRBV29-1
cdr3_aa: CAWSRPGDMNTEAFF; cdr3_nt: TGTGCCTGGAGTCGTCCAGGGGACATGAACACTGAAGCTTTCTTT; d_call: -; clone_size: -; j_call: TRBJ1-1; v_call: TRBV30
cdr3_aa: CASSLTGFGAFF; cdr3_nt: TGTGCCAGCAGCCTAACAGGTTTTGGCGCTTTCTTT; d_call: -; clone_size: -; j_call: TRBJ1-1; v_call: TRBV6-1
cdr3_aa: CASSQAGQFVDTQYF; cdr3_nt: TGCGCCAGCAGCCAAGCAGGGCAATTTGTAGATACGCAGTATTTT; d_call: -; clone_size: -; j_call: TRBJ2-3; v_call: TRBV4-1
cdr3_aa: CSVIGTGGEQPQHF; cdr3_nt: TGCAGCGTAATAGGGACAGGGGGCGAACAGCCCCAGCATTTT; d_call: TRBD1; clone_size: -; j_call: TRBJ1-5; v_call: TRBV29-1
cdr3_aa: CASCSGGDYGYTF; cdr3_nt: TGTGCCAGCTGTAGCGGGGGGGACTATGGCTACACCTTC; d_call: -; clone_size: -; j_call: TRBJ1-2; v_call: TRBV6-6
cdr3_aa: CASSVGQPPDTQYF; cdr3_nt: TGTGCCAGTAGTGTGGGACAGCCCCCAGATACGCAGTATTTT; d_call: TRBD1; clone_size: -; j_call: TRBJ2-3; v_call: TRBV19
cdr3_aa: CASSAYDRGLGANVLTF; cdr3_nt: TGTGCCAGCAGTGCGTACGACAGGGGGCTAGGGGCCAACGTCCTGACTTTC; d_call: TRBD1; clone_size: few; j_call: TRBJ2-6; v_call: TRBV2
cdr3_aa: CSVGTGNTEAFF; cdr3_nt: TGCAGCGTGGGGACAGGGAACACTGAAGCTTTCTTT; d_call: TRBD1; clone_size: -; j_call: TRBJ1-1; v_call: TRBV29-1
cdr3_aa: CAWTGSGETQYF; cdr3_nt: TGTGCCTGGACCGGTAGCGGAGAGACCCAGTACTTC; d_call: -; clone_size: few; j_call: TRBJ2-5; v_call: TRBV30
cdr3_aa: CACTTEPNTGELFF; cdr3_nt: TGTGCCTGCACGACAGAGCCGAACACCGGGGAGCTGTTTTTT; d_call: -; clone_size: -; j_call: TRBJ2-2; v_call: TRBV30
cdr3_aa: CASSLGIDRGNEQYF; cdr3_nt: TGCGCCAGCAGCTTGGGCATCGACAGGGGAAACGAGCAGTACTTC; d_call: TRBD1; clone_size: -; j_call: TRBJ2-7; v_call: TRBV5-1
cdr3_aa: CASSFSFYNSPLHF; cdr3_nt: TGTGCCAGCAGCTTCTCCTTTTATAATTCACCCCTCCACTTT; d_call: -; clone_size: -; j_call: TRBJ1-6; v_call: TRBV5-6
cdr3_aa: CASSGTRGVREKLFF; cdr3_nt: TGCGCCAGCAGTGGGACCAGGGGAGTTAGAGAAAAACTGTTTTTT; d_call: -; clone_size: -; j_call: TRBJ1-4; v_call: TRBV10-2